The 5 T cell receptor beta chains presented below share a single source sample, sequenced in a study of T cell responses to AZD1222 COVID-19 vaccine. This table comes from immunoSEQ multiplex PCR, and its TCRdb copy is limited to in-frame clones, with some not included. This sample has about 190,000 clones, with 80% to 90% found just once. The sample was peripheral blood, taken on day 0 of AZD1222 vaccination. Receptors were obtained from an adult in good health.

V and J are TRBV3-1 (or the pseudogene TRBV3-2) and TRBJ2-1; tentative D call: TRBD2 (6 bases). The CDR3 spans 13 residues. Germline CDR1 is LGHDT and CDR2 is YNNKEL (reference sequence). Deletions cut 1 base from V and 6 bases from J, with 7 bases between. The CDR3 reads CASSQGRVNEQFF. Here the CDR3 DNA reads TGTGCCAGCAGCCAAGGGAGGGTCAATGAGCAGTTCTTC.

This clone has a handful of counts. The genes are TRBV9 and TRBJ1-6, with D possibly being TRBD1 (6 bases). Germline-derived CDR1 and CDR2 are SGDLS and YYNGEE. V lost 3 bases and J 10 bases, leaving 23 bases between the germline ends. The CDR3 contains 17 residues. As DNA, the CDR3 is TGTGCCAGCAGCGCTGGGACACCCGCGACAATTGGGTCACCCCTCCACTTT. This encodes CASSAGTPATIGSPLHF.

The chain uses TRBV6-5 and TRBJ1-3; D unclear. The germline V and J ends were trimmed by 5 bases and 4 bases, with 12 bases remaining between them. The CDR3 length is 14 residues. The germline V gene encodes CDR1 MNHEY and CDR2 SVGAGI. The CDR3 loop is CASSTRWAGNTIYF. In DNA, the CDR3 is TGTGCCAGCAGTACGAGGTGGGCGGGAAACACCATATATTTT.

V is TRBV6-2 or TRBV6-3 and J is TRBJ1-1; D possibly corresponds to TRBD1 (5 bases). Germline assignment: CDR1 MNHEY and CDR2 SVGEGT. The length of the CDR3 is 14 residues. Trimming cost V 6 bases and J 6 bases, with 17 bases left between them. The DNA for the CDR3 is TGTGCCAGCAGCAGGCTCGGACAAGCCTCTGAAGCTTTCTTT. It specifies CASSRLGQASEAFF.

This chain uses TRBV27 with TRBJ2-2; no clear D gene. The CDR3 spans 14 residues. Germline-derived CDR1 and CDR2 are MNHEY and SMNVEV (reference sequence). V shed 2 bases and J shed 2 bases, with 6 bases lying between them. CDR3 sequence: CASSLKGNTGELFF. CDR3 sequence (DNA): TGTGCCAGCAGTTTAAAGGGAAACACCGGGGAGCTGTTTTTT.